This TCR beta chain was captured in a study of beta chain features in type 1 diabetes. Study-wide context: There was similarity between patients and healthy donors in age, gender and cell yields.

CD4+ cells of the naive, central memory, regulatory and stem cell-like memory types were sorted via CD45RO/CCR7/CD25/CD127/CD95/CD27. With 6 bases clipped from V and 7 bases from J, the junction kept 10 bases outside the gene matches. The CDR3 consists of 15 residues. The germline V gene encodes CDR1 MGHDK and CDR2 SYGVNS. Isolated RNA was reverse transcribed in full, so expressed TCRB transcripts were sequenced. Method: immunoSEQ multiplex PCR; TCRdb's copy keeps in-frame clones and lacks some. The sample yields about 130,000 clones, about 10% seen once. This clone appeared a few times. The sequenced sample consisted of central memory CD4+ T cells from blood. V usage is TRBV25-1 and J usage is TRBJ1-4, with 8 bases aligning to TRBD1. This clonotype was sampled from a man between 18 and 35 years old in good health. The DNA of the CDR3 is TGTGCCAGCAGACCCGGGGACAGGTTCCTTGAAAAACTGTTTTTT. Protein product: CASRPGDRFLEKLFF.